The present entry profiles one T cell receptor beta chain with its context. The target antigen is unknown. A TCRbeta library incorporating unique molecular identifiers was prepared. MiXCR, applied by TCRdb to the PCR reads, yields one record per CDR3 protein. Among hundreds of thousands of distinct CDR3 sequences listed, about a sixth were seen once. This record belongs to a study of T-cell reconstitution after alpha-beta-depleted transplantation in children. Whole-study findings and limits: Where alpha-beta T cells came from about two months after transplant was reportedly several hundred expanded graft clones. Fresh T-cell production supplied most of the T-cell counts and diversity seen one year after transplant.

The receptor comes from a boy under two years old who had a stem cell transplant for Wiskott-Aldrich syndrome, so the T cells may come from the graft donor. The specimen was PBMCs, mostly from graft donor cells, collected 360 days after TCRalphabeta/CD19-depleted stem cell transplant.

CDR3 loop: CASSLAGTPGETQYF. The CDR3 DNA reads as TGTGCCAGCAGTTTAGCCGGGACACCGGGAGAGACCCAGTACTTC. The genes are TRBV12-3 or TRBV12-4 and TRBJ2-5; D is possibly TRBD1 (6 bases). The ends were cut back, 0 bases at V and 4 bases at J, with 12 bases in the middle. The CDR3 spans 15 residues.